This TCR beta chain was found in a study of blood T cell repertoires in COVID-19. The overall study: T cells, B-cell-depleted T cells, or PBMCs supplied cDNA or gDNA.

This clone was picked up one time. Method: immunoSEQ multiplex PCR; TCRdb's copy keeps in-frame clones and lacks some. The sample lists some 190,000 clones; approximately 84% were seen once. The CDR3 runs to 19 residues. J lost 2 bases, V lost 0 bases, and 13 bases had no gene match. Germline lookup yields CDR1 LGHDT and CDR2 YNNKEL (reference sequence). This TCR was recovered from a woman in her 70s with active or convalescent COVID-19. The J gene is TRBJ2-5, the V gene TRBV3-1 (or the pseudogene TRBV3-2); 9 bases agree with TRBD1. Sequencing was done on a sample of peripheral blood. CDR3 in DNA: TGTGCCAGCAGCCAAGAGGACAGGGGAGTAGGCACACTTCAAGAGACCCAGTACTTC. This encodes CASSQEDRGVGTLQETQYF.